The 15 T cell receptor beta chains given below trace back to one sample, sequenced in a study of T cell responses to AZD1222 COVID-19 vaccine. Sequenced by immunoSEQ multiplex PCR; TCRdb stores in-frame clones only, minus some. The top ten hold over 1.5% of the sample, which has 110,000 to 150,000 clones, roughly 92% seen once. This sample comprised peripheral blood, obtained on day 0 of AZD1222 vaccination. These TCRs come from an adult in good health.

The chain is built from TRBV10-2 and TRBJ1-2, with unresolved D. V lost 6 bases, J lost 6 bases, and 11 bases lay in between. From germline, CDR1 is WSHSY and CDR2 SAAADI. This CDR3 is built from 12 residues. The CDR3 nucleotides are TGCGCCAGCAGGGACTTAGGTAATGGCTACACCTTC. Encoded protein: CASRDLGNGYTF.

This chain links TRBV9 with TRBJ1-4; 9 nucleotides agree with TRBD1. The trim removed 3 bases at V and 7 bases at J, leaving 7 bases unmatched. This CDR3 has 15 residues. Germline CDR1 SGDLS, CDR2 YYNGEE. In nucleotides, the CDR3 is TGTGCCAGCAGCGGGAGAGAACAGGGGGCTGAAAAACTGTTTTTT. This encodes CASSGREQGAEKLFF.

V gene TRBV9 combines with J gene TRBJ2-5; D might be TRBD1 (6 bases). The CDR3 consists of 15 residues. CDR1 SGDLS and CDR2 YYNGEE come from the germline V gene. The V end lost 2 bases, the J end lost 2 bases, and 13 bases lay between the germline ends. CDR3 sequence (DNA): TGTGCCAGCAGCGTTTCACAGGGTCTACAAGAGACCCAGTACTTC. Translation: CASSVSQGLQETQYF.

This chain links TRBV27 with TRBJ2-7, with 9 bases lining up with TRBD1. V lost 2 bases to trimming and J lost 5 bases; unmatched junction nucleotides: 10. This CDR3 contains 16 residues. CDR1 is MNHEY, CDR2 SMNVEV, per germline (reference sequence). CDR3 DNA: TGTGCCAGCAGTTTAAATTTGGGACAGGGACCCGACGAGCAGTACTTC. It encodes CASSLNLGQGPDEQYF.

This chain links TRBV5-1 with TRBJ2-7, with 8 bases matching TRBD1. This CDR3 is built from 15 residues. The germline V gene encodes CDR1 SGHRS and CDR2 YFSETQ. V lost 2 bases and J lost 3; bases outside the gene matches: 7. The CDR3 coding sequence is TGCGCCAGCAGCTTACAGGGGGTAGTCAGCTACGAGCAGTACTTC. As protein: CASSLQGVVSYEQYF.

V usage is TRBV12-3 or TRBV12-4 and J usage is TRBJ2-2; D gene uncertain. This CDR3 region has 13 residues. Trimming pared 6 bases from V and 6 bases from J, leaving 11 bases between. CDR3 sequence (DNA): TGTGCCAGCAGCATACTCGACGCCGGGGAGCTGTTTTTT. Protein sequence: CASSILDAGELFF.

This clone was detected once. J is TRBJ1-6 and V is TRBV5-1; TRBD1 agrees at 7 bases. In germline, CDR1 is SGHRS, CDR2 YFSETQ. The CDR3 is made up of 14 amino acids. Unmatched junction bases numbered 2, after V lost 0 bases and J lost 8 bases. The CDR3 nucleotides are TGCGCCAGCAGCTTGGTAGGACAGGATTCACCCCTCCACTTT. It yields the protein CASSLVGQDSPLHF.

V usage is TRBV2 and J usage is TRBJ2-4; TRBD2 aligns across 7 bases. Germline V gives CDR1 SNHLY, CDR2 FYNNEI. V trimming: 6 bases; J trimming: 4 bases; junction bases outside the gene matches: 6. The CDR3 covers 14 residues. CDR3 loop: CASRGVAGKNIQYF. In DNA form, the CDR3 reads TGTGCCAGCAGAGGTGTAGCGGGTAAAAACATTCAGTACTTC. The variable domain in full, completed from reference TRBV2 and TRBJ2-4, reads EPEVTQTPSHQVTQMGQEVILRCVPISNHLYFYWYRQILGQKVEFLVSFYNNEISEKSEIFDDQFSVERPDGSNFTLKIRSTKLEDSAMYFCASRGVAGKNIQYFGAGTRLSVL.

Worth noting for this clone: The same CDR3 is also encoded by other DNA sequences in this sample. This chain uses TRBV11-2 with TRBJ1-5, with a possible D match to TRBD1 (5 bases). Germline assignment: CDR1 SGHAT and CDR2 FQNNGV. The CDR3 runs 15 residues. V lost 0 bases, J lost 4 bases, and 10 bases lay in between. CDR3 sequence reads: CASSLDTGGNQPQHF. The CDR3 nucleotides read TGTGCCAGCAGCTTAGATACGGGGGGTAATCAGCCCCAGCATTTT.

The chain combines TRBV6-5 with TRBJ1-1, with a tentative D call TRBD1 (6 bases). V was trimmed by 7 bases and J by 5 bases, leaving 17 bases between them. Germline V gene data show CDR1 as MNHEY and CDR2 as SVGAGI. CDR3 length: 14 residues. CDR3 residues: CASIRIRGDTEAFF. In DNA, the CDR3 is TGTGCCAGCATCAGAATCAGGGGTGATACTGAAGCTTTCTTT.

This CDR3 reads CASSDAGTGGVQPQHF. In DNA form, the CDR3 reads TGTGCCAGTAGTGACGCCGGGACAGGGGGCGTTCAGCCCCAGCATTTT. The gene calls are TRBV19 and TRBJ1-5; 12 bases match TRBD1. Per the germline V gene, CDR1 is LNHDA and CDR2 is SQIVND (reference sequence). Trimming took 5 bases from V and 6 from J; bases not matched to a gene: 8. The CDR3 is 16 residues long. The whole variable domain, filled in from reference TRBV19 and TRBJ1-5, reads DGGITQSPKYLFRKEGQNVTLSCEQNLNHDAMYWYRQDPGQGLRLIYYSQIVNDFQKGDIAEGYSVSREKKESFPLTVTSAQKNPTAFYLCASSDAGTGGVQPQHFGDGTRLSIL.

V gene TRBV9 combines with J gene TRBJ2-7, with a possible D match to TRBD1 (6 bases). CDR1 and CDR2 (germline): SGDLS, YYNGEE. Trimming shortened V by 0 bases and J by 4 bases, and 17 bases separated the two germline ends. This CDR3 has 16 amino acids. The CDR3 sequence: CASSVEDRSVPYEQYF. CDR3 DNA: TGTGCCAGCAGCGTAGAGGACAGATCGGTCCCGTACGAGCAGTACTTC.

The CDR3 bases are TGCGCCAGCAGCGTTGGGGACAGACCGTACACTGAAGCTTTCTTT. This gives the protein CASSVGDRPYTEAFF. This chain joins TRBV5-1 and TRBJ1-1; TRBD1 agrees at 7 bases. Trimming cost V 4 bases and J 3 bases; bases outside gene matches: 9. Germline V gene lookup returns CDR1 SGHRS and CDR2 YFSETQ. CDR3 size: 15 residues.

The chain links TRBV7-9 to TRBJ1-1; 10 nucleotides line up with TRBD1. Germline loops: CDR1 SEHNR, CDR2 FQNEAQ (reference sequence). V lost 3 bases to trimming and J lost 5 bases; unmatched junction nucleotides: 3. This CDR3 comprises 14 residues. This chain's CDR3 is CASSLTGGVTEAFF. Here the CDR3 DNA reads TGTGCCAGCAGCTTGACAGGGGGCGTAACTGAAGCTTTCTTT.

The chain uses TRBV18 and TRBJ2-1; D might be TRBD1 or TRBD2, each matching 6 bases. The V end lost 1 base, the J end lost 2 bases, and 15 bases lay between the germline ends. Germline V gene lookup returns CDR1 KGHSH and CDR2 LQKENI. The CDR3 runs 17 residues. CDR3 bases: TGTGCCAGCTCACCACGGCCAACAGGGAGGACCTACAATGAGCAGTTCTTC. Protein product: CASSPRPTGRTYNEQFF.